What follows are 27 T cell receptor beta chains derived from one specimen sequenced in a study of blood T cell repertoires in COVID-19. Sequencing was performed with immunoSEQ multiplex PCR; in TCRdb, only in-frame clones are kept and a portion is missing. This table holds some 250,000 clones, about four fifths found once. The sequencing sample was made of peripheral blood. The receptors originated from a man under 40 who had recovered from COVID-19.

V gene TRBV9 combines with J gene TRBJ2-5; 7 bases are a match to TRBD2. The germline gives CDR1 SGDLS, CDR2 YYNGEE. This CDR3 has 14 residues. V gave up 0 bases and J gave up 5 bases; unmatched junction bases: 4. CDR3 sequence: CASSVGRGGETQYF. The CDR3 DNA is TGTGCCAGCAGCGTAGGGAGGGGAGGGGAGACCCAGTACTTC.

A single count supports this clone. The chain combines TRBV19 with TRBJ2-7, with D tentatively TRBD1 (5 bases). CDR1 is LNHDA and CDR2 is SQIVND in the germline V gene (reference sequence). V was shortened by 5 bases and J by 5 bases, with 16 bases between the two germline ends. The CDR3 loop spans 14 amino acids. The CDR3 sequence: CASSFSRQNDEQYF. The CDR3 DNA reads as TGTGCCAGTAGTTTTTCCCGACAGAACGACGAGCAGTACTTC.

The rearrangement joins TRBV25-1 to TRBJ1-2; no firm D call. V lost 1 base, J lost 6 bases, and 15 bases lay in between. The germline V gene encodes CDR1 MGHDK and CDR2 SYGVNS. This CDR3 spans 15 amino acids. The CDR3 spells CASSEFAGGLDGYTF. CDR3 sequence (DNA): TGTGCCAGCAGTGAATTCGCCGGAGGTCTGGATGGCTACACCTTC.

This chain connects TRBV29-1 to TRBJ1-5; 7 positions agree with TRBD1. Trimming cost V 7 bases and J 6 bases; bases outside gene matches: 6. The CDR3 runs to 12 residues. In germline, CDR1 is SQVTM, CDR2 ANQGSEA. The CDR3 nucleotides are TGCAGCGCCAGACAGGGCACTCAGCCCCAGCATTTT. Translating gives CSARQGTQPQHF.

In the case of this clone: Other DNA sequences in this specimen translate into the identical CDR3. The chain is built from TRBV2 and TRBJ2-2, with 8 bases identical to TRBD1. V lost 6 bases to trimming and J lost 6 bases; unmatched junction nucleotides: 0. In germline, CDR1 is SNHLY, CDR2 FYNNEI. The CDR3 is 12 amino acids. CDR3 loop: CASRTGAGELFF. DNA for the CDR3: TGTGCCAGCAGGACAGGGGCCGGGGAGCTGTTTTTT.

This chain uses TRBV7-3 with TRBJ2-2, with D unclear. CDR3 size: 13 residues. Germline V gene sequence: CDR1 SGHTA, CDR2 FQGTGA. V gave up 1 base and J gave up 4 bases, with 4 bases separating them. This chain's CDR3 is CASSLKATGELFF. DNA of the CDR3: TGTGCCAGCAGCTTAAAAGCCACCGGGGAGCTGTTTTTT.

V and J are TRBV7-8 and TRBJ2-1; no clear D gene. V lost 5 bases and J 7 bases, leaving 15 bases between the germline ends. Germline V CDR1 and CDR2: SGHVS, FQNEAQ. The CDR3 length is 14 residues. This chain's CDR3 is CASSRGIRANEQFF. DNA for the CDR3: TGTGCCAGCAGCCGAGGAATTCGTGCGAATGAGCAGTTCTTC. The full variable domain, completed using reference TRBV7-8 and TRBJ2-1, is GAGVSQSPRYKVAKRGQDVALRCDPISGHVSLFWYQQALGQGPEFLTYFQNEAQLDKSGLPSDRFFAERPEGSVSTLKIQRTQQEDSAVYLCASSRGIRANEQFFGPGTRLTVL.

The chain couples TRBV18 to TRBJ1-1; D may be TRBD1 (5 bases). V was clipped by 3 bases and J by 3 bases, with 11 bases between them. Per germline, CDR1 KGHSH and CDR2 LQKENI. This CDR3 has 14 residues. CDR3 nucleotide sequence: TGTGCCAGCTCACCCCAGACGGGGGACACTGAAGCTTTCTTT. It codes for CASSPQTGDTEAFF.

The chain combines TRBV11-2 with TRBJ2-7; 11 bases map to TRBD2. V lost 3 bases and J lost 4; bases outside the gene matches: 5. Germline V CDR1 and CDR2: SGHAT, FQNNGV. There are 15 residues in the CDR3. The CDR3 nucleotides read TGTGCCAGCAGCTTTATAGCGGGGGGGCCTTACGAGCAGTACTTC. Translated: CASSFIAGGPYEQYF.

The rearrangement uses TRBV19 and TRBJ2-3; 8 nucleotides match TRBD1. Germline-derived CDR1 and CDR2 are LNHDA and SQIVND (reference sequence). CDR3 length: 15 amino acids. With 5 bases clipped from V and 3 bases from J, the junction kept 7 bases outside the gene matches. CDR3 amino acids: CASSSTGEVTDTQYF. The CDR3, as DNA: TGTGCCAGTAGTTCGACAGGGGAGGTTACAGATACGCAGTATTTT.

V gene TRBV6-1 combines with J gene TRBJ2-7; 8 positions agree with TRBD1. Germline V lookup: CDR1 MNHNS, CDR2 SASEGT. This CDR3 has 16 residues. Losses at the gene ends were 2 bases for V and 1 base for J; bases not matched to a gene: 7. The CDR3 DNA reads TGTGCCAGCAGTGAATTCGGCAGGGGGCTTTCCTACGAGCAGTACTTC. This sequence encodes CASSEFGRGLSYEQYF.

The V call is TRBV18, the J call TRBJ1-1, with 7 bases matching TRBD1. The CDR3 loop spans 14 amino acids. The J segment lost 4 bases and the V segment lost 4 bases, leaving 6 bases of the junction unmatched. Germline CDR1 is KGHSH and CDR2 is LQKENI. This CDR3 is CASSLGTASTEAFF. DNA of the CDR3: TGTGCCAGCTCACTAGGGACAGCGAGCACTGAAGCTTTCTTT.

This chain joins TRBV19 and TRBJ1-2; D is uncertain. The germline V and J ends were trimmed by 6 bases and 4 bases, with 15 bases remaining between them. This CDR3 is 14 amino acids long. Per germline, CDR1 LNHDA and CDR2 SQIVND (reference sequence). CDR3 in DNA: TGTGCCAGTAGCACAGAAGGATCAGTCTATGGCTACACCTTC. Its translation is CASSTEGSVYGYTF. Looking up the rest from reference TRBV19 and TRBJ1-2 gives the full variable domain: DGGITQSPKYLFRKEGQNVTLSCEQNLNHDAMYWYRQDPGQGLRLIYYSQIVNDFQKGDIAEGYSVSREKKESFPLTVTSAQKNPTAFYLCASSTEGSVYGYTFGSGTRLTVV.

The rearrangement links TRBV6-6 to TRBJ1-2, with TRBD1 as a possible D gene (6 bases). V lost 3 bases to trimming and J lost 5 bases, with 13 bases between them. The CDR3 consists of 14 residues. From germline, CDR1 is MNHNY and CDR2 SVGAGI (reference sequence). The CDR3 bases are TGTGCCAGCAGTTATCTGGGGGCTCGGTATGGCTACACCTTC. Translation: CASSYLGARYGYTF.

This sequence joins TRBV28 and TRBJ1-5, with TRBD1 identical over 10 bases. V lost 6 bases to trimming and J lost 6 bases; unmatched junction nucleotides: 2. Germline CDR1 reads MDHEN; CDR2 reads SYDVKM. The CDR3 spans 13 residues. The CDR3 DNA is TGTGCCAGCAGCTGGGACAGGGGTCAGCCCCAGCATTTT. Amino acids: CASSWDRGQPQHF.

This clone was seen at least ten times. The V and J genes are TRBV10-1 and TRBJ2-2; 7 bases align to TRBD1. The germline V gene encodes CDR1 WNHNN and CDR2 SYGVQD (reference sequence). The CDR3 spans 14 residues. V shed 5 bases, J shed 3 bases, and the junction held 3 bases outside the gene matches. The CDR3 loop is CASSRGQYTGELFF. CDR3 nucleotide sequence: TGCGCCAGCAGTCGGGGACAGTACACCGGGGAGCTGTTTTTT.

In regard to this clone: Other DNA sequences of this sample code for an identical CDR3. The V and J genes are TRBV7-9 and TRBJ1-5, with no clear D. The CDR3 sequence is 13 residues long. The germline V and J ends were trimmed by 1 base and 7 bases, with 8 bases remaining between them. Germline CDR1 and CDR2: SEHNR and FQNEAQ (reference sequence). The CDR3 DNA follows: TGTGCCAGCAGCTTAGGAGGGTACCAGCCCCAGCATTTT. Protein product: CASSLGGYQPQHF.

This chain joins TRBV6-1 and TRBJ1-1; 8 nucleotides agree with TRBD1. The length of the CDR3 is 17 residues. Germline trimming cut 1 base from V and 4 bases from J; bases unmatched to any gene: 11. Germline CDR1 is MNHNS and CDR2 is SASEGT. The CDR3 DNA reads as TGTGCCAGCAGTGAAGTGGCCAGGGGGCGTCGGGGCACTGAAGCTTTCTTT. Translating gives CASSEVARGRRGTEAFF.

The count of this clone is one. V is TRBV5-1 and J is TRBJ2-2, with no clear D. The CDR3 is 16 residues long. The ends were cut back, 4 bases at V and 9 bases at J, with 22 bases in the middle. Germline V gene data show CDR1 as SGHRS and CDR2 as YFSETQ. The CDR3 loop is CASSQAPPTGSRELFF. The CDR3 DNA follows: TGCGCCAGCAGCCAAGCACCGCCAACCGGGTCCCGGGAGCTGTTTTTT.

The chain couples TRBV18 to TRBJ2-2, with TRBD1 matching over 8 bases. The CDR3 has 15 amino acids. The V segment lost 6 bases and the J segment 8 bases; nucleotides outside the gene matches: 11. From germline, CDR1 is KGHSH and CDR2 LQKENI. The CDR3 region is CASSTRTGKSGELFF. The CDR3, as DNA: TGTGCCAGCTCTACGAGGACAGGGAAATCGGGGGAGCTGTTTTTT.

The chain links TRBV7-9 to TRBJ1-1; a weak D match, TRBD1 (6 bases). The V gene's germline CDR1 is SEHNR and CDR2 FQNEAQ (reference sequence). This CDR3 has 14 amino acids. V was pared by 1 base and J by 6 bases, with 12 bases between. The CDR3 DNA follows: TGTGCCAGCAGCTTAGAGGGGGTAGGGGCTGAAGCTTTCTTT. It encodes CASSLEGVGAEAFF.

V and J are TRBV27 and TRBJ1-2, with 8 bases lining up with TRBD1. CDR3 length equals 14 residues. V trimming: 2 bases; J trimming: 8 bases; junction bases outside the gene matches: 7. Per the germline V gene, CDR1 is MNHEY and CDR2 is SMNVEV (reference sequence). CDR3 in DNA: TGTGCCAGCAGTTTACTACGGACAGGGACCGGCTACACCTTC. It translates to CASSLLRTGTGYTF.

The rearrangement links TRBV3-1 (or the pseudogene TRBV3-2) to TRBJ2-1, with 10 bases lining up with TRBD1. Losses at the gene ends were 5 bases for V and 8 bases for J; bases not matched to a gene: 9. This CDR3 has 15 amino acids. CDR1 is LGHDT, CDR2 YNNKEL, per germline (reference sequence). The CDR3 loop is CASSSPGQGFDEQFF. The CDR3 region has the DNA TGTGCCAGCAGCTCTCCGGGACAGGGGTTTGATGAGCAGTTCTTC.

This chain connects TRBV5-6 to TRBJ2-2; maybe TRBD2 (6 bases). This CDR3 is 15 amino acids long. Germline V gives CDR1 SGHDT, CDR2 YYEEEE. Trimming removed 2 bases from V and 2 bases from J, with 10 bases in between. CDR3 sequence: CASSFGGTNTGELFF. CDR3 DNA sequence: TGTGCCAGCAGCTTTGGCGGGACCAACACCGGGGAGCTGTTTTTT.

V gene TRBV23-1 combines with J gene TRBJ1-2, with D possibly matching TRBD1 (6 bases). TRBV23-1 is annotated as an ORF whose role is uncertain. Trimming shortened V by 3 bases and J by 8 bases, and 16 bases separated the two germline ends. This CDR3 is 14 amino acids long. In DNA form, the CDR3 reads TGCGCCAGCAGTCACCAGGGGTTCAGTTACGGCTACACCTTC. Protein product: CASSHQGFSYGYTF.

This clone has more than one count but fewer than ten. This sequence joins TRBV4-1 and TRBJ1-5, with TRBD1 as a possible D gene (5 bases). The V and J ends lost 1 base and 8 bases respectively, with 12 bases between them. The CDR3 sequence is 14 residues long. The V gene's germline CDR1 is MGHRA and CDR2 YSYEKL. In nucleotides, the CDR3 is TGCGCCAGCAGCCAAGTTTCAGGGTTTGAGCCCCAGCATTTT. Protein: CASSQVSGFEPQHF.

The rearrangement uses TRBV19 and TRBJ2-2, with unresolved D. Per germline, CDR1 LNHDA and CDR2 SQIVND (reference sequence). V gave up 0 bases and J gave up 9 bases, with 17 bases separating them. This CDR3 is 16 amino acids long. The CDR3 loop reads CASSIDPGSRLWELFF. The CDR3, as DNA: TGTGCCAGTAGTATAGATCCCGGTAGCCGCCTCTGGGAGCTGTTTTTT. The full variable domain, rest sourced from reference TRBV19 and TRBJ2-2, is DGGITQSPKYLFRKEGQNVTLSCEQNLNHDAMYWYRQDPGQGLRLIYYSQIVNDFQKGDIAEGYSVSREKKESFPLTVTSAQKNPTAFYLCASSIDPGSRLWELFFGEGSRLTVL.